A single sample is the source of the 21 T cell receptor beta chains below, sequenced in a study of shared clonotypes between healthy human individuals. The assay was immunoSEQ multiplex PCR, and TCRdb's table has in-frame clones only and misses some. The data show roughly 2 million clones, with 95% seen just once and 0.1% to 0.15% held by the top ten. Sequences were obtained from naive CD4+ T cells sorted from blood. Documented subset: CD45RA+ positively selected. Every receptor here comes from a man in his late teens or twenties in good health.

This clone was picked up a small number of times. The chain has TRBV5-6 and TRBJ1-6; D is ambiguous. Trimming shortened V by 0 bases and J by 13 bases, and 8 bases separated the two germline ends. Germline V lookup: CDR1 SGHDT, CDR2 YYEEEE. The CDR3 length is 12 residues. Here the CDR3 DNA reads TGTGCCAGCAGCTTGGGGCTCTCGCCCCTCCACTTT. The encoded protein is CASSLGLSPLHF. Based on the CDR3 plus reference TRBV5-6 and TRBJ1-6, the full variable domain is DAGVTQSPTHLIKTRGQQVTLRCSPKSGHDTVSWYQQALGQGPQFIFQYYEEEERQRGNFPDRFSGHQFPNYSSELNVNALLLGDSALYLCASSLGLSPLHFGNGTRLTVT.

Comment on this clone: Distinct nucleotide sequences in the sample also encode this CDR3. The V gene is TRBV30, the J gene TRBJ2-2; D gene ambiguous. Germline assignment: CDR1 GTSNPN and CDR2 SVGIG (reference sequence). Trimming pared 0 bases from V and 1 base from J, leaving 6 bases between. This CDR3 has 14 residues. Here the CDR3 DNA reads TGTGCCTGGAGTGTAGGATTGAACACCGGGGAGCTGTTTTTT. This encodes CAWSVGLNTGELFF. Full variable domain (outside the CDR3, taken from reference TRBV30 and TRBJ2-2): SQTIHQWPATLVQPVGSPLSLECTVEGTSNPNLYWYRQAAGRGLQLLFYSVGIGQISSEVPQNLSASRPQDRQFILSSKKLLLSDSGFYLCAWSVGLNTGELFFGEGSRLTVL.

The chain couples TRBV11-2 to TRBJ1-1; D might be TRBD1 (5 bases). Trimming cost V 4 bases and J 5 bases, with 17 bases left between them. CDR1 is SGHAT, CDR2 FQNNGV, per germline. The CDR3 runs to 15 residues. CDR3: CASSSLGGLSTEAFF. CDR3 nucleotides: TGTGCCAGCAGCTCCTTGGGGGGGTTAAGTACTGAAGCTTTCTTT.

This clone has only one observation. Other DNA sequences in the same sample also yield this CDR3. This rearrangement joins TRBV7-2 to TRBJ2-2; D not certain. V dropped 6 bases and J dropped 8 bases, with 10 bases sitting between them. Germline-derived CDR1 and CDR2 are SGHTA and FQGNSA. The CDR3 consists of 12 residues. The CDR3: CASSSRTGELFF. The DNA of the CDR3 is TGTGCCAGCAGTTCCCGAACAGGGGAGCTGTTTTTT.

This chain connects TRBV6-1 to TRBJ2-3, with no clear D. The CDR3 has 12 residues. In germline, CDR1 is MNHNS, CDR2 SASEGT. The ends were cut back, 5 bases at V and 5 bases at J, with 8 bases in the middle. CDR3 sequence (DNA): TGTGCCAGCAGTTTTCAGGAAGATACGCAGTATTTT. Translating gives CASSFQEDTQYF.

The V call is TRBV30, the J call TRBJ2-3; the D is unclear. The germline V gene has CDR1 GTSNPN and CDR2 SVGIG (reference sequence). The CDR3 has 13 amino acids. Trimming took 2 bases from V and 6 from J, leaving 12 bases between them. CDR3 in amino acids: CAWSRRLADTQYF. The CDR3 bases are TGTGCCTGGAGTCGACGACTCGCGGATACGCAGTATTTT. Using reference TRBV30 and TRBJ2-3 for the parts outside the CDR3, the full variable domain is SQTIHQWPATLVQPVGSPLSLECTVEGTSNPNLYWYRQAAGRGLQLLFYSVGIGQISSEVPQNLSASRPQDRQFILSSKKLLLSDSGFYLCAWSRRLADTQYFGPGTRLTVL.

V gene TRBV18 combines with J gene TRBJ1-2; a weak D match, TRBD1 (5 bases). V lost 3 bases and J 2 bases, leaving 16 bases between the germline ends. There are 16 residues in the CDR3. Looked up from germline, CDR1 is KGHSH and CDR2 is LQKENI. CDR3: CASSPPWQGGNYGYTF. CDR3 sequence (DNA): TGTGCCAGCTCACCCCCGTGGCAGGGAGGCAACTATGGCTACACCTTC.

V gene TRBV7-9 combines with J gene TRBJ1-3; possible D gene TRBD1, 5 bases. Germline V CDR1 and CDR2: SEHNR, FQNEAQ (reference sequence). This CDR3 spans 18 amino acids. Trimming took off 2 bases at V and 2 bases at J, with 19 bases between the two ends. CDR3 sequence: CASSLRRPNAGPGNTIYF. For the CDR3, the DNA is TGTGCCAGCAGCTTAAGACGCCCGAATGCAGGGCCTGGAAACACCATATATTTT. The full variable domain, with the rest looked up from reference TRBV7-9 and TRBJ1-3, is DTGVSQNPRHKITKRGQNVTFRCDPISEHNRLYWYRQTLGQGPEFLTYFQNEAQLEKSRLLSDRFSAERPKGSFSTLEIQRTEQGDSAMYLCASSLRRPNAGPGNTIYFGEGSWLTVV.

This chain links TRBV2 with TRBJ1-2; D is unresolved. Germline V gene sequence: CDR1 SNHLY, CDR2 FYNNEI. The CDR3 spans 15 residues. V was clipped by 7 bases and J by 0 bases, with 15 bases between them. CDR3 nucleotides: TGTGCCAGCACTCAAGCCGGCGGAACTAACTATGGCTACACCTTC. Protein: CASTQAGGTNYGYTF.

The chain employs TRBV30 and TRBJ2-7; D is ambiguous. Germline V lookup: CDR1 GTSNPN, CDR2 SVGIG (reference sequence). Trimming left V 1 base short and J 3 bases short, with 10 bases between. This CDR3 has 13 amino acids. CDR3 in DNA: TGTGCCTGGAGTGGTGGGAAGGGCTACGAGCAGTACTTC. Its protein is CAWSGGKGYEQYF.

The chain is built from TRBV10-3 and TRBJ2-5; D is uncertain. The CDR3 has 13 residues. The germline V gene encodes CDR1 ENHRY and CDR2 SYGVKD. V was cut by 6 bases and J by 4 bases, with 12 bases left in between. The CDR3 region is CAISEQTVETQYF. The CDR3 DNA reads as TGTGCCATCAGCGAACAAACCGTAGAGACCCAGTACTTC.

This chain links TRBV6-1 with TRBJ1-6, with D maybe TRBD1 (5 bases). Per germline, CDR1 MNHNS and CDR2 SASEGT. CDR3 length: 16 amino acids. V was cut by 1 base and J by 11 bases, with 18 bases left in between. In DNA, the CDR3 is TGTGCCAGCAGTGAAGATTACAGGACCTCAAACGCACCCCTCCACTTT. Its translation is CASSEDYRTSNAPLHF.

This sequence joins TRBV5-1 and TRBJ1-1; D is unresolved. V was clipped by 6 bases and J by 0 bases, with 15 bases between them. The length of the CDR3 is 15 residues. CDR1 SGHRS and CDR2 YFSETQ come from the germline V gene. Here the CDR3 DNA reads TGCGCCAGCACCGCTTGGGGAGGAGTGAACACTGAAGCTTTCTTT. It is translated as CASTAWGGVNTEAFF. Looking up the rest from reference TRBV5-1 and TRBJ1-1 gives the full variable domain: KAGVTQTPRYLIKTRGQQVTLSCSPISGHRSVSWYQQTPGQGLQFLFEYFSETQRNKGNFPGRFSGRQFSNSRSEMNVSTLELGDSALYLCASTAWGGVNTEAFFGQGTRLTVV.

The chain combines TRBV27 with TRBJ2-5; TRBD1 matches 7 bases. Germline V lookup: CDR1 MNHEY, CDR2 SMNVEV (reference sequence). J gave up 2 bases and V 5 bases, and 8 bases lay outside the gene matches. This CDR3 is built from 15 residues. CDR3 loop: CASSRTGTAQETQYF. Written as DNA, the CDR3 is TGTGCCAGCAGTCGGACCGGGACAGCACAAGAGACCCAGTACTTC.

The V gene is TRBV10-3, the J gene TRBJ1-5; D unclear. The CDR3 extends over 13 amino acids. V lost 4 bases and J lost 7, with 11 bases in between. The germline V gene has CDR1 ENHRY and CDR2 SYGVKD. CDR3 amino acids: CAISGAYRQPQHF. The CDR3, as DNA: TGTGCCATCAGTGGAGCATACCGCCAGCCCCAGCATTTT.

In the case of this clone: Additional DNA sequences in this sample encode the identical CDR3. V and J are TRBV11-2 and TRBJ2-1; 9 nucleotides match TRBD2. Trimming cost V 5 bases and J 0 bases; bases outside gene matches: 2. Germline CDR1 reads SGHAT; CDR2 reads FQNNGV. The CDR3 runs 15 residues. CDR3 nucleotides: TGTGCCAGCAGCCATAGCGGGAGCTCCTACAATGAGCAGTTCTTC. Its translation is CASSHSGSSYNEQFF.

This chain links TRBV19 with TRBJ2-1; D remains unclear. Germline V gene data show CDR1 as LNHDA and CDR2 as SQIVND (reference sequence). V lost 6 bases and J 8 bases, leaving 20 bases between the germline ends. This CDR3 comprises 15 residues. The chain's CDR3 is CASSPLLGSRHEQFF. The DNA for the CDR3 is TGTGCCAGTAGCCCTCTTTTAGGTTCCAGGCATGAGCAGTTCTTC.

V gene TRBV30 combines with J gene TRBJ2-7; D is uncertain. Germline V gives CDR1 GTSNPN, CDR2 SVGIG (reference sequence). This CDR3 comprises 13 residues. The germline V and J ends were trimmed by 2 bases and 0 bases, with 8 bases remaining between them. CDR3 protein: CAWSPPNSYEQYF. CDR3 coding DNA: TGTGCCTGGAGTCCACCCAACTCCTACGAGCAGTACTTC.

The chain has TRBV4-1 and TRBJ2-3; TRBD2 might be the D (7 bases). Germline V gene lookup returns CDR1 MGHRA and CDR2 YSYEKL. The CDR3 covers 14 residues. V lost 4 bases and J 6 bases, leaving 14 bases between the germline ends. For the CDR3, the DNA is TGCGCCAGCAGCCTTGCGGGGGCAAGTGATACGCAGTATTTT. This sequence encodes CASSLAGASDTQYF.

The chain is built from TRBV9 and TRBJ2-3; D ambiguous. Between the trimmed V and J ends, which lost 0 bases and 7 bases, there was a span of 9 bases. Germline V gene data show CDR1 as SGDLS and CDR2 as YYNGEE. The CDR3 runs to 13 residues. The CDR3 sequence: CASSVGGLNTQYF. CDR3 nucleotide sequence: TGTGCCAGCAGCGTAGGGGGTCTCAATACGCAGTATTTT. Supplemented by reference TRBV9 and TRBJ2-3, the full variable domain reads DSGVTQTPKHLITATGQRVTLRCSPRSGDLSVYWYQQSLDQGLQFLIQYYNGEERAKGNILERFSAQQFPDLHSELNLSSLELGDSALYFCASSVGGLNTQYFGPGTRLTVL.

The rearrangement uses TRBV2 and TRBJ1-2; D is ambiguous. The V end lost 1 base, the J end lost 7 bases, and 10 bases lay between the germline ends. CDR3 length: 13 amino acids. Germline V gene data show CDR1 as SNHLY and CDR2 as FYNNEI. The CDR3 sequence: CASSEDSGFGYTF. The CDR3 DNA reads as TGTGCCAGCAGTGAAGATTCCGGGTTTGGCTACACCTTC.